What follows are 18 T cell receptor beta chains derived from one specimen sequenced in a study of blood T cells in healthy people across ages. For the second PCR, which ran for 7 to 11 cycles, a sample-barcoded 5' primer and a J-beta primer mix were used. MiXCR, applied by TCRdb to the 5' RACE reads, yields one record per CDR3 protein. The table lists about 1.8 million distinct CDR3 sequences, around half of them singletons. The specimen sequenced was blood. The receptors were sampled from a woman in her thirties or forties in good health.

DNA for the CDR3: TGTGCCAGCAGCCCCGCCGCTGAAGCTTTCTTT. It is translated as CASSPAAEAFF. This rearrangement joins TRBV9 to TRBJ1-1; no clear D gene. In germline, CDR1 is SGDLS, CDR2 YYNGEE. V was pared by 4 bases and J by 6 bases, with 7 bases between. The CDR3 loop spans 11 amino acids.

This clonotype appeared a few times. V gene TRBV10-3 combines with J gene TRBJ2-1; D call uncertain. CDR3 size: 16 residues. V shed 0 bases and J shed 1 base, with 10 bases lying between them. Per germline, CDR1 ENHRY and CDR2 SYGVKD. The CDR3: CAISESPGGSYNEQFF. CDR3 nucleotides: TGTGCCATCAGTGAGTCGCCGGGCGGTTCCTACAATGAGCAGTTCTTC.

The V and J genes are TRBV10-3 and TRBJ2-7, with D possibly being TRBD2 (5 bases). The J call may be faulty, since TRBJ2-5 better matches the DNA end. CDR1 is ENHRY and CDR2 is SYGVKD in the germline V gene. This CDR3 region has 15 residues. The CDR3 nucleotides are TGTGCCATCAGTGAGGTCGGGGTTGGGGATGAGACCCAGTACTTC. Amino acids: CAISEVGVGDETQYF.

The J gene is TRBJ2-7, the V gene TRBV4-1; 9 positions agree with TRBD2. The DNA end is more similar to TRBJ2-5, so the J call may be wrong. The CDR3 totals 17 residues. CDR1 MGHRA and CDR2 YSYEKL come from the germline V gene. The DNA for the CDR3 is TGCGCCAGCAGCCAAGATAGCGAAGCGGGGGGCAGGGAGACCCAGTACTTC. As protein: CASSQDSEAGGRETQYF.

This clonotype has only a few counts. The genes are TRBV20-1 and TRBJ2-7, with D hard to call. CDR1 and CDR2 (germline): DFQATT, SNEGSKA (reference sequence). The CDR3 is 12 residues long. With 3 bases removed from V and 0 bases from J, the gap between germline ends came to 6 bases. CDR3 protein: CSASVVSYEQYF. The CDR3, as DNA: TGCAGTGCTAGCGTAGTCTCCTACGAGCAGTACTTC.

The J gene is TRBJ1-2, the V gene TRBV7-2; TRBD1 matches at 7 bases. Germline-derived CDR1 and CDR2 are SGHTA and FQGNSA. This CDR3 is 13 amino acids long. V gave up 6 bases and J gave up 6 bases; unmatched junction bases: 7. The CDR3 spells CASRSGGTDGYTF. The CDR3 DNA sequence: TGTGCCAGCAGGTCAGGGGGGACGGATGGCTACACCTTC.

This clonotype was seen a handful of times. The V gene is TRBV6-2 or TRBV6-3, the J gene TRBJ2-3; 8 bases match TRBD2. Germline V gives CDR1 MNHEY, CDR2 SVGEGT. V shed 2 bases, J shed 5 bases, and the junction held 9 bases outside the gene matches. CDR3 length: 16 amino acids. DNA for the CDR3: TGTGCCAGCAGTTACCCGACTACGGGGGGGCAAGATACGCAGTATTTT. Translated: CASSYPTTGGQDTQYF.

In DNA, the CDR3 is TGTGCCAGCAGTCCCGGACTAGCGGGGACCAAAAACATTCAGTACTTC. It is translated as CASSPGLAGTKNIQYF. The chain is built from TRBV6-5 and TRBJ2-4; the match to TRBD2 covers 12 bases. After removal of 5 bases from V and 2 bases from J, the junction contained 4 bases not matched to a gene. The V gene's germline CDR1 is MNHEY and CDR2 SVGAGI. The length of the CDR3 is 16 residues.

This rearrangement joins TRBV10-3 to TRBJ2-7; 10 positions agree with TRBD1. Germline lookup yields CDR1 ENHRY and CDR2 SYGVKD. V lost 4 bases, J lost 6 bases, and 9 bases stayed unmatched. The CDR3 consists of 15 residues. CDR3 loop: CAISVLGQGSGEQYF. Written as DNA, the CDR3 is TGTGCCATCAGTGTTTTGGGACAGGGGTCAGGCGAGCAGTACTTC.

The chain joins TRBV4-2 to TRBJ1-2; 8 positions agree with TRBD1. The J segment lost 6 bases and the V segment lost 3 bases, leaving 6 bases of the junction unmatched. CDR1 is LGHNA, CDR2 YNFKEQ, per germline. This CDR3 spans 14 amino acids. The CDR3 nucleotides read TGTGCCAGCAGCCAGGGGGACAGGTTCGATGGCTACACCTTC. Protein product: CASSQGDRFDGYTF.

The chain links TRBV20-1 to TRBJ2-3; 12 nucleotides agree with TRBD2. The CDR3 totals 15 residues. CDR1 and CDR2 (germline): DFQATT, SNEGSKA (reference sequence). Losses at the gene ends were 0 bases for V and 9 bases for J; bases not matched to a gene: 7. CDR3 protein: CSARETSGGRWTQYF. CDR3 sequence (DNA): TGCAGTGCTAGAGAAACTAGCGGGGGGCGGTGGACGCAGTATTTT.

The chain's CDR3 is CASSLEAGWEQYF. In nucleotides, the CDR3 is TGTGCCAGCAGCCTCGAAGCGGGCTGGGAGCAGTACTTC. The rearrangement joins TRBV7-2 to TRBJ2-7; maybe TRBD2 (6 bases). The CDR3 runs to 13 residues. Trimming left V 5 bases short and J 7 bases short, with 15 bases between. Per germline, CDR1 SGHTA and CDR2 FQGNSA.

In DNA form, the CDR3 reads TGTGCCAGCAGTGAAATACGGAGCAATCAGCCCCAGCATTTT. Amino acid sequence: CASSEIRSNQPQHF. V and J are TRBV2 and TRBJ1-5; no clear D. There are 14 residues in the CDR3. Between the trimmed V and J ends, which lost 2 bases and 1 base, there was a span of 6 bases. Looked up from germline, CDR1 is SNHLY and CDR2 is FYNNEI.

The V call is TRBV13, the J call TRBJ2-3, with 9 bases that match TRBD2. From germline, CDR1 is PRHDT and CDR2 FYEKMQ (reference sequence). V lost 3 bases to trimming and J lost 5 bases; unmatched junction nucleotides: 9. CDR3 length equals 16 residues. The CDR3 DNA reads TGTGCCAGCAGCTTCATAGCGGGGGTTGGAAGAGATACGCAGTATTTT. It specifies CASSFIAGVGRDTQYF.

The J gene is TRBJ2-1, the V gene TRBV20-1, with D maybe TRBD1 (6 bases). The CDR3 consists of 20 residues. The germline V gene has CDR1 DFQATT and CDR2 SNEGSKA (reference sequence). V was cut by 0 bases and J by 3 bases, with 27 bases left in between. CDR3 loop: CSAREHRRRGQLEFYNEQFF. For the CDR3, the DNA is TGCAGTGCTAGAGAACATCGGCGCAGGGGCCAGTTAGAGTTCTACAATGAGCAGTTCTTC.

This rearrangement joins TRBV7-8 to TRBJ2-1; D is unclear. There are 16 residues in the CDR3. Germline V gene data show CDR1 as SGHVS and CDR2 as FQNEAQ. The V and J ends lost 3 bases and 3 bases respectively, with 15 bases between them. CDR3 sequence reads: CASSLTPMAGYNEQFF. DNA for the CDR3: TGTGCCAGCAGCTTGACCCCAATGGCAGGCTACAATGAGCAGTTCTTC.

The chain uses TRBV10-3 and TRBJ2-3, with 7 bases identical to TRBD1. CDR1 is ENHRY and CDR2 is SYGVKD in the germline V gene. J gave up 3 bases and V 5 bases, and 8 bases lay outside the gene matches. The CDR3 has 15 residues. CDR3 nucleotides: TGTGCCATCAGTAGCAGGGGGATGATAACAGATACGCAGTATTTT. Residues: CAISSRGMITDTQYF.

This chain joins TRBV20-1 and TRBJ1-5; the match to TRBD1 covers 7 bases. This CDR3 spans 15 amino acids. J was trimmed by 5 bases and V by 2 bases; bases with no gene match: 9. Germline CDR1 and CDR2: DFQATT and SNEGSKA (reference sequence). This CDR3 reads CSARRVQGMHQPQHF. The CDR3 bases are TGCAGTGCTAGAAGGGTACAGGGGATGCATCAGCCCCAGCATTTT.